Here is one T cell receptor (beta chain) with its context. From the 5' RACE reads, TCRdb called clonotypes with MiXCR, one entry per CDR3 protein. The data contain about 32,000 distinct CDR3 sequences, around a quarter of them singletons. The TCR originated in a female donor with breast cancer. Sample: memory CD4+ T cells sorted from blood. The subset was: memory CD4+ T cells, CD4+CD45RO+CD25-.

The CDR3 is CASSQGQGVYNEQFF. Here the CDR3 DNA reads TGCGCCAGCAGCCAAGGCCAGGGGGTTTACAATGAGCAGTTCTTC. V gene TRBV4-3 combines with J gene TRBJ2-1; 7 bases are shared with TRBD1. V was pared by 1 base and J by 4 bases, with 4 bases of the junction left unmatched. CDR3 size: 15 residues. Germline assignment: CDR1 LGHNA and CDR2 YSLEER.